This T cell receptor beta chain came from a study of vaccination effects on CD4 cells after COVID-19. The study's findings and limits: Clones that were induced by infection or by vaccine showed marked contraction late after vaccination.

Assay: immunoSEQ multiplex PCR; the TCRdb copy retains only in-frame clones and omits some. The table lists some 20,000 clones, around 70% of them singletons. Under the ViraFEST assay, PBMC were stimulated with viral peptide pools so that antigen-specific CD4+ T cells expanded. Sequencing was performed afterwards. Following culture for nine to ten days, CD4+ T cells were isolated. Regarding this clone: Its antigen is still unknown.

The source material was CD4+ T cells from PBMCs cultured with HCoV-229E spike peptides, sampled before COVID-19 vaccination. The source is a human donor who received a COVID-19 vaccine.

The CDR3 spells CASSSPGLARGGGNNEQFF. Here the CDR3 DNA reads TGCGCCAGCAGCTCTCCGGGACTAGCGCGAGGGGGAGGAAACAATGAGCAGTTCTTC. The rearrangement links TRBV4-1 to TRBJ2-1; 10 bases fit TRBD2. The CDR3 runs to 19 residues. J was trimmed by 5 bases and V by 5 bases; bases with no gene match: 18. Per the germline V gene, CDR1 is MGHRA and CDR2 is YSYEKL.